The 10 T cell receptor beta chains below were found in one sample sequenced in a study of blood T cell repertoires in COVID-19. Libraries were prepared by immunoSEQ multiplex PCR; TCRdb keeps only in-frame clonotypes and omits some of them. The sample shows around 47,000 clones, roughly 70% of them seen only once. The sequenced sample was peripheral blood. The receptor set was obtained from a man of 80 years or more with acute or convalescent COVID-19.

V gene TRBV12-3 or TRBV12-4 combines with J gene TRBJ1-2; possibly TRBD1 for D (6 bases). Trimming took 5 bases from V and 5 from J, leaving 12 bases between them. The CDR3 contains 13 residues. The CDR3 DNA sequence: TGTGCCAGCAGTACAGGGTTTTCATATGGCTACACCTTC. Translated, it gives CASSTGFSYGYTF.

The chain joins TRBV10-3 to TRBJ2-1; TRBD1 matches 9 bases. CDR3 length equals 15 residues. The J segment lost 8 bases and the V segment lost 7 bases, leaving 12 bases of the junction unmatched. Germline CDR1 ENHRY, CDR2 SYGVKD. CDR3 amino acids: CAITPMRQGVDEQFF. The CDR3 DNA sequence: TGTGCCATCACCCCAATGCGACAGGGGGTTGATGAGCAGTTCTTC.

This chain uses TRBV6-1 with TRBJ2-2, with D perhaps TRBD1 (6 bases). Trimming cost V 1 base and J 7 bases, with 13 bases left between them. CDR1 MNHNS and CDR2 SASEGT come from the germline V gene. This CDR3 region has 15 residues. The CDR3: CASSEGARGIGELFF. CDR3 nucleotide sequence: TGTGCCAGCAGTGAAGGTGCCAGGGGTATCGGGGAGCTGTTTTTT.

A remark on this clone: At one end the junction does not follow the germline gene, possibly because of a read error. V usage is TRBV7-7 and J usage is TRBJ2-3; the D gene is possibly TRBD2 (7 bases). Germline-derived CDR1 and CDR2 are SSHAT and FNYEAQ (reference sequence). The CDR3 runs 15 residues. CDR3 DNA: TGTGCTAGCAGCTTAGCTAGCGGCGGCGGGGGCACGCAGTATTTT. Translated, it gives CASSLASGGGGTQYF.

The gene calls are TRBV16 and TRBJ1-1; D not certain. CDR3 length: 15 amino acids. V lost 1 base and J 0 bases, leaving 9 bases between the germline ends. Germline values: CDR1 KGHSY, CDR2 FQNENV. The CDR3 nucleotides are TGTGCCAGCAGCCAATTTAGCGGCATGAACACTGAAGCTTTCTTT. As protein: CASSQFSGMNTEAFF.

The V call is TRBV9, the J call TRBJ2-1, with 10 bases matching TRBD2. The ends lost 3 bases at V and 7 bases at J; junction bases unmatched: 10. Per germline, CDR1 SGDLS and CDR2 YYNGEE. This CDR3 region has 16 residues. CDR3 sequence reads: CASSAALAGVKNEQFF. In DNA form, the CDR3 reads TGTGCCAGCAGCGCCGCCCTAGCGGGAGTTAAGAATGAGCAGTTCTTC. The full variable domain, in which reference TRBV9 and TRBJ2-1 provide the parts outside the CDR3, is DSGVTQTPKHLITATGQRVTLRCSPRSGDLSVYWYQQSLDQGLQFLIQYYNGEERAKGNILERFSAQQFPDLHSELNLSSLELGDSALYFCASSAALAGVKNEQFFGPGTRLTVL.

The genes are TRBV19 and TRBJ2-2, with D perhaps TRBD2 (5 bases). Germline CDR1 LNHDA, CDR2 SQIVND (reference sequence). Trimming removed 1 base from V and 3 bases from J, with 6 bases in between. This CDR3 is 14 amino acids long. DNA for the CDR3: TGTGCCAGTAGTATAGCGAGGGACACCGGGGAGCTGTTTTTT. Amino acid sequence: CASSIARDTGELFF.

The rearrangement joins TRBV6-2 or TRBV6-3 to TRBJ2-5; no firm D call. The V end was cut by 4 bases, the J end by 1 base, with 7 bases between. Germline CDR1 and CDR2: MNHEY and SVGEGT. The CDR3 runs 13 residues. As DNA, the CDR3 is TGTGCCAGCAGTTTTTTCCTCCAAGAGACCCAGTACTTC. This sequence encodes CASSFFLQETQYF.

The rearrangement links TRBV3-1 (or the pseudogene TRBV3-2) to TRBJ1-1; D unresolved. Germline CDR1 LGHDT, CDR2 YNNKEL (reference sequence). V gave up 3 bases and J gave up 6 bases, with 8 bases separating them. This CDR3 is built from 12 residues. For the CDR3, the DNA is TGTGCCAGCAGCCAGAGGTCGGCTGAAGCTTTCTTT. Amino acids: CASSQRSAEAFF.

The chain is built from TRBV19 and TRBJ2-7; the D gene is possibly TRBD2 (5 bases). V was cut by 4 bases and J by 0 bases, with 10 bases left in between. From germline, CDR1 is LNHDA and CDR2 SQIVND (reference sequence). The CDR3 length is 14 residues. CDR3: CASSNRRDSYEQYF. DNA for the CDR3: TGTGCCAGTAGTAACAGACGGGACTCCTACGAGCAGTACTTC.